One and the same sample provided the 32 T cell receptor beta chains below, sequenced in a study of blood T cells in healthy people across ages (dated by TCRdb to between 2014 and 2017). The library was obtained by 5' RACE. Reads for this sample came from an Illumina HiSeq 2500. A second PCR of roughly 6 to 11 cycles was run with a J-beta primer mix and a sample-barcoded 5' primer. The public reads were reprocessed in TCRdb via fastp at Q25 and MiXCR, keeping in-frame beta chains. Duplicate CDR3 protein sequences are folded into a single record with the most common DNA and genes. Here the sample has over 600,000 distinct CDR3 sequences; about 43% occur a single time. The ten largest clones take up 25% to 35% of the sample. Input material: blood. These receptors were obtained from an elderly man in good health.

The chain uses TRBV9 and TRBJ1-2; D gene uncertain. The germline V gene has CDR1 SGDLS and CDR2 YYNGEE. This CDR3 contains 15 residues. V gave up 0 bases and J gave up 1 base, with 10 bases separating them. DNA of the CDR3: TGTGCCAGCAGCGTAGATGAGGCGCTTAACTATGGCTACACCTTC. Encoded protein: CASSVDEALNYGYTF.

The chain links TRBV4-2 to TRBJ2-5, with 7 bases lining up with TRBD2. Germline loops: CDR1 LGHNA, CDR2 YNFKEQ. J gave up 1 base and V 6 bases, and 11 bases lay outside the gene matches. The CDR3 sequence is 16 residues long. The CDR3 DNA reads as TGTGCCAGCAGGAATGCCGGGGCTAGCGGCCAAGAGACCCAGTACTTC. Translating gives CASRNAGASGQETQYF.

This clonotype was seen repeatedly, ten times or more. This rearrangement joins TRBV5-1 to TRBJ2-1; D remains ambiguous. Germline CDR1 reads SGHRS; CDR2 reads YFSETQ. The CDR3 runs to 15 residues. The germline V and J ends were trimmed by 3 bases and 0 bases, with 10 bases remaining between them. The CDR3: CASSSRASSYNEQFF. The CDR3 nucleotides are TGCGCCAGCAGCTCCCGGGCCTCCTCCTACAATGAGCAGTTCTTC.

This clonotype turned up a few times. CDR3 amino acids: CASRRPGQGAQTEAFF. CDR3 bases: TGCGCCAGCAGGCGTCCGGGACAGGGGGCGCAGACTGAAGCTTTCTTT. The chain employs TRBV5-1 and TRBJ1-1; 12 bases are shared with TRBD1. The CDR3 extends over 16 amino acids. V dropped 5 bases and J dropped 5; count of bases not matched to a gene: 10. Germline V gene data show CDR1 as SGHRS and CDR2 as YFSETQ.

This clonotype was counted only a few times. This sequence joins TRBV7-8 and TRBJ2-1, with D hard to call. The V and J ends lost 1 base and 13 bases respectively, with 11 bases between them. This CDR3 is 12 amino acids long. Per germline, CDR1 SGHVS and CDR2 FQNEAQ. In DNA, the CDR3 is TGTGCCAGCAGCTTAGTATCCGAGACCCAGTTCTTC. Translation gives CASSLVSETQFF.

The chain uses TRBV29-1 and TRBJ2-1; a possible D gene is TRBD1 (5 bases). The DNA matches TRBJ2-7 better at its end, which makes the J call doubtful. The CDR3 consists of 13 residues. Germline CDR1 and CDR2: SQVTM and ANQGSEA. The CDR3 spells CSVQEKGYNEQYF. CDR3 bases: TGCAGCGTACAGGAGAAGGGCTACAATGAGCAGTACTTC.

This clonotype came up a few times. The chain uses TRBV6-2 or TRBV6-3 and TRBJ1-1; D gene ambiguous. Germline CDR1 and CDR2: MNHEY and SVGEGT. The CDR3 is 11 amino acids. V was trimmed by 6 bases and J by 7 bases, leaving 9 bases between them. The CDR3 sequence: CASSGLIEAFF. Here the CDR3 DNA reads TGTGCCAGCAGCGGATTGATTGAAGCTTTCTTT.

The chain couples TRBV20-1 to TRBJ1-6, with D unclear. Germline V lookup: CDR1 DFQATT, CDR2 SNEGSKA (reference sequence). V dropped 0 bases and J dropped 7 bases, with 16 bases sitting between them. The length of the CDR3 is 16 residues. The CDR3 region has the DNA TGCAGTGCTAGAGATTCGAAGAATGGAGGGAATTCACCCCTCCACTTT. The encoded protein is CSARDSKNGGNSPLHF.

This chain links TRBV12-3 or TRBV12-4 with TRBJ1-4; D gene uncertain. The CDR3 totals 15 residues. V was pared by 6 bases and J by 4 bases, with 15 bases between. The CDR3 here is CASSLRGTNNEKLFF. The CDR3 DNA reads as TGTGCCAGCAGCCTTCGTGGAACTAATAATGAAAAACTGTTTTTT.

Many counts were recorded for this clonotype. V and J are TRBV5-5 and TRBJ2-7; D possibly corresponds to TRBD2 (6 bases). V gave up 5 bases and J gave up 0 bases, with 15 bases separating them. CDR1 and CDR2 (germline): SGHKS, YYEKEE (reference sequence). The CDR3 is 15 amino acids. CDR3 coding DNA: TGTGCCAGCAGTCTCGGGGTAGCGGCCTCCTACGAGCAGTACTTC. This gives the protein CASSLGVAASYEQYF.

The sample holds a few counts of this clonotype. The chain joins TRBV5-1 to TRBJ2-1; 7 positions agree with TRBD2. Per the germline V gene, CDR1 is SGHRS and CDR2 is YFSETQ. The length of the CDR3 is 15 residues. After removal of 2 bases from V and 10 bases from J, the junction contained 12 bases not matched to a gene. In DNA form, the CDR3 reads TGCGCCAGCAGCTTCTCGGGGGGAGGTCGAATGGAGCAGTTCTTC. Translation: CASSFSGGGRMEQFF.

This chain connects TRBV7-2 to TRBJ2-1, with 11 bases aligning to TRBD1. J lost 9 bases, V lost 1 base, and 8 bases had no gene match. CDR3 size: 16 residues. CDR1 is SGHTA, CDR2 FQGNSA, per germline. The CDR3 sequence is CASSLVRTGGFSEQFF. The CDR3 nucleotides are TGTGCCAGCAGCTTAGTACGGACAGGGGGCTTTAGTGAGCAGTTCTTC. Based on the CDR3 plus reference TRBV7-2 and TRBJ2-1, the full variable domain is GAGVSQSPSNKVTEKGKDVELRCDPISGHTALYWYRQSLGQGLEFLIYFQGNSAPDKSGLPSDRFSAERTGGSVSTLTIQRTQQEDSAVYLCASSLVRTGGFSEQFFGPGTRLTVL.

The sample holds a few counts of this clonotype. With a much larger clone just one base away, this may be a read error. CDR3 residues: CAISELAGGLGPNNEQYF. In DNA, the CDR3 is TGTGCCATCAGTGAACTAGCGGGAGGGTTAGGGCCCAACAATGAGCAGTACTTC. The chain joins TRBV10-3 to TRBJ2-7; TRBD2 matches at 13 bases. CDR1 is ENHRY and CDR2 is SYGVKD in the germline V gene. V was pared by 3 bases and J by 7 bases, with 15 bases of the junction left unmatched. The CDR3 length is 18 residues.

J is TRBJ2-1 and V is TRBV15; weak D call: TRBD2 (5 bases). The CDR3 contains 15 residues. Germline V gene data show CDR1 as LNHNV and CDR2 as YYDKDF (reference sequence). Trimming removed 0 bases from V and 1 base from J, with 7 bases in between. The CDR3 region has the DNA TGTGCCACCAGCAGAGAAGAGGGATCCTACAATGAGCAGTTCTTC. Its translation: CATSREEGSYNEQFF.

This clonotype came up a few times. V and J are TRBV5-6 and TRBJ1-2; D is unresolved. V lost 3 bases and J lost 4, with 16 bases in between. Germline V gives CDR1 SGHDT, CDR2 YYEEEE. There are 15 residues in the CDR3. CDR3 nucleotides: TGTGCCAGCAGCTCACCGGGCACGGGTGCCTATGGCTACACCTTC. Translating it yields CASSSPGTGAYGYTF.

This clonotype has a handful of counts. The V gene is TRBV20-1, the J gene TRBJ2-1, with a possible D match to TRBD1 (6 bases). Germline V gives CDR1 DFQATT, CDR2 SNEGSKA (reference sequence). Trimming pared 6 bases from V and 5 bases from J, leaving 20 bases between. This CDR3 contains 15 residues. CDR3 nucleotides: TGCAGTGCGGCAGGGACACCTAGATTCCACAATGAGCAGTTCTTC. Its translation is CSAAGTPRFHNEQFF.

This clonotype showed up many times. The CDR3 is CASSLGWQRGGHYNEQFF. The CDR3 DNA is TGTGCCAGCAGCTTAGGATGGCAGCGGGGGGGCCACTACAATGAGCAGTTCTTC. The chain combines TRBV7-2 with TRBJ2-1; 10 nucleotides agree with TRBD2. The CDR3 totals 18 residues. The germline CDR1 and CDR2 sequences are SGHTA and FQGNSA. Losses at the gene ends were 1 base for V and 3 bases for J; bases not matched to a gene: 9.

Comment on this clonotype: Given a much more abundant clone one base away, this may be a read error. This chain links TRBV12-5 with TRBJ1-2; no clear D gene. This CDR3 has 12 amino acids. V shed 6 bases and J shed 7 bases, with 12 bases lying between them. CDR1 and CDR2 from the germline V gene are LGHNT and FRNRAP. This chain's CDR3 is CASGSDFCGYTF. DNA for the CDR3: TGTGCTAGTGGGTCGGACTTTTGTGGCTACACCTTC.

V gene TRBV15 combines with J gene TRBJ2-2; 8 nucleotides agree with TRBD1. The CDR3 runs to 17 residues. V was pared by 1 base and J by 5 bases, with 9 bases of the junction left unmatched. CDR1 is LNHNV, CDR2 YYDKDF, per germline (reference sequence). CDR3 DNA: TGTGCCACCAGCAGAGTGGGGACAGGACTGAGGACCGGGGAGCTGTTTTTT. Translation gives CATSRVGTGLRTGELFF.

The DNA for the CDR3 is TGTGCCAGCATAGTGGGAGACCGCTACAATGAGCAGTTCTTC. Its protein product is CASIVGDRYNEQFF. The chain uses TRBV12-3 or TRBV12-4 and TRBJ2-1, with D possibly TRBD2 on 5 matching bases. CDR3 length: 14 amino acids. V was cut by 7 bases and J by 3 bases, with 13 bases left in between.

To note about this clonotype: One end of the junction varies from germline; a read error may be responsible. The J gene is TRBJ1-2, the V gene TRBV7-2; D possibly corresponds to TRBD1 (5 bases). Germline values: CDR1 SGHTA, CDR2 FQGNSA. The CDR3 extends over 15 amino acids. The CDR3, as DNA: TGTGCTAGCAGCTTAAGTTCCAGGGCTTACTATGGCTACACCTTC. As protein: CASSLSSRAYYGYTF.

The V and J genes are TRBV12-3 or TRBV12-4 and TRBJ1-1, with D possibly matching TRBD1 (5 bases). V was shortened by 7 bases and J by 4 bases, with 19 bases between the two germline ends. The length of the CDR3 is 15 residues. The DNA for the CDR3 is TGTGCCAGCACCCACCAGGGACGTTTGGTCACTGAAGCTTTCTTT. Encoded protein: CASTHQGRLVTEAFF.

Notes on this clonotype: A much larger clone differs from this one at a single base, so this may be a read error. The chain employs TRBV5-1 and TRBJ2-7; tentatively, D is TRBD1 (5 bases). V lost 4 bases and J lost 4, with 15 bases in between. The CDR3 extends over 14 amino acids. Germline CDR1 and CDR2: SGHRS and YFSETQ. The CDR3 region is CASSVQAEQYEQYF. In nucleotides, the CDR3 is TGCGCCAGCAGCGTACAGGCTGAGCAATACGAGCAGTACTTC.

The chain couples TRBV5-1 to TRBJ2-3; TRBD1 matches 7 bases. This CDR3 spans 16 amino acids. The ends lost 4 bases at V and 0 bases at J; junction bases unmatched: 8. The germline V gene encodes CDR1 SGHRS and CDR2 YFSETQ. The CDR3 DNA reads as TGCGCCAGCAGCGACCAACAGGGGTCTAGCACAGATACGCAGTATTTT. Translation: CASSDQQGSSTDTQYF.

This clonotype showed up just a few times. This chain joins TRBV3-1 and TRBJ1-2, with D maybe TRBD1 (6 bases). This CDR3 is built from 18 residues. Germline values: CDR1 LGHDT, CDR2 YNNKEL (reference sequence). V was trimmed by 3 bases and J by 4 bases, leaving 24 bases between them. CDR3 nucleotide sequence: TGTGCCAGCAGCCAGTTCGCCAGGGGTAGAGAAGGCATCTATGGCTACACCTTC. Protein: CASSQFARGREGIYGYTF.

The genes are TRBV30 and TRBJ2-7, with D hard to call. Germline V gene data show CDR1 as GTSNPN and CDR2 as SVGIG (reference sequence). With 4 bases removed from V and 2 bases from J, the gap between germline ends came to 6 bases. This CDR3 is 11 amino acids long. Written as DNA, the CDR3 is TGTGCCTGGAAAGAGGCCTACGAGCAGTACTTC. It specifies CAWKEAYEQYF. Full variable domain (outside the CDR3, taken from reference TRBV30 and TRBJ2-7): SQTIHQWPATLVQPVGSPLSLECTVEGTSNPNLYWYRQAAGRGLQLLFYSVGIGQISSEVPQNLSASRPQDRQFILSSKKLLLSDSGFYLCAWKEAYEQYFGPGTRLTVT.

In its sample, this clonotype was seen a few times. The V gene is TRBV7-2, the J gene TRBJ2-4, with 7 bases lining up with TRBD1. Unmatched junction bases numbered 8, after V lost 3 bases and J lost 6 bases. The CDR3 sequence is 15 residues long. The germline CDR1 and CDR2 sequences are SGHTA and FQGNSA. CDR3 region: CASSFTGAQGNIQYF. CDR3 nucleotides: TGTGCCAGCAGCTTCACAGGGGCTCAAGGAAACATTCAGTACTTC.

Only a few counts were recorded for this clonotype. The CDR3 loop is CSASSGTTRDEQYF. In DNA form, the CDR3 reads TGCAGTGCTAGTAGTGGGACCACCCGGGACGAGCAGTACTTC. The chain is built from TRBV20-1 and TRBJ2-7, with D perhaps being TRBD1 or TRBD2 (5 bases each). CDR1 is DFQATT and CDR2 is SNEGSKA in the germline V gene (reference sequence). Between the trimmed V and J ends, which lost 3 bases and 5 bases, there was a span of 17 bases. The CDR3 is 14 amino acids.

The J gene is TRBJ2-5, the V gene TRBV6-2 or TRBV6-3; tentatively, D is TRBD1 (7 bases). V shed 4 bases and J shed 5 bases, with 20 bases lying between them. CDR1 MNHEY and CDR2 SVGEGT come from the germline V gene. The CDR3 is 16 residues long. This CDR3 reads CASSSYGTVREETQYF. DNA of the CDR3: TGTGCCAGCAGTTCCTACGGGACAGTTCGGGAGGAGACCCAGTACTTC.

The rearrangement joins TRBV24-1 to TRBJ1-5; maybe TRBD1 (6 bases). The CDR3 consists of 14 residues. V lost 5 bases, J lost 7 bases, and 14 bases lay in between. Germline assignment: CDR1 KGHDR and CDR2 SFDVKD. The CDR3 coding sequence is TGTGCCACCAGTGCCCTGGGGGGGCACCAGCCCCAGCATTTT. It translates to CATSALGGHQPQHF.

The chain has TRBV29-1 and TRBJ1-4; tentatively, D is TRBD1 (6 bases). CDR1 and CDR2 (germline): SQVTM, ANQGSEA. This CDR3 has 14 amino acids. Trimming removed 0 bases at V and 7 bases at J, with 12 bases between. The CDR3 is CSVEDTGGGEKLFF. CDR3 DNA: TGCAGCGTTGAAGATACCGGGGGCGGTGAAAAACTGTTTTTT.

Note on this clonotype: A much more abundant neighbour one base away suggests this may be a read error. The chain carries TRBV7-2 and TRBJ2-4; weak D call: TRBD2 (6 bases). The tail of the sequence fits TRBJ2-7 better, so the J call may be wrong. From germline, CDR1 is SGHTA and CDR2 FQGNSA. The CDR3 extends over 15 amino acids. The CDR3, as DNA: TGTGCCAGCGGCTTTCGCGGGGCAGGGCAGGACGAGCAGTACTTC. It is translated as CASGFRGAGQDEQYF.